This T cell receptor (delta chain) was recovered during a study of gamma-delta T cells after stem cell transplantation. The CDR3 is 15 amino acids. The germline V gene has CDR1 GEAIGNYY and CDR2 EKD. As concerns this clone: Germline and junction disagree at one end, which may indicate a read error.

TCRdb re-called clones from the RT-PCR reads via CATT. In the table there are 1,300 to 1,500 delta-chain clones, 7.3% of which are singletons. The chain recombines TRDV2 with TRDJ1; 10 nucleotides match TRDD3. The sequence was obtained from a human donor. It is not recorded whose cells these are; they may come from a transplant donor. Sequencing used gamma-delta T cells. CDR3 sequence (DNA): TGTGCCTGTGACACCATGGGGGATACCGACGATAAGCTCATCTTT. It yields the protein CACDTMGDTDDKLIF.